The 32 T cell receptor beta chains reported below all come from one sample, sequenced in a study of T cells in Graves' hyperthyroidism and ophthalmopathy. RNA transcripts provided the source from which TCR beta CDR3 regions were amplified. During a first-round RT-PCR of the TCR CDR3, the HTBI primer set was used. MiXCR was run by TCRdb on the multiplex PCR reads, yielding one entry per CDR3 protein. This sample yields approximately 400,000 distinct CDR3 sequences, of which 11% to 15% are seen a single time; over 25% belongs to the top ten. Sequencing input: blood. The receptors originated from a middle-aged man with Graves' ophthalmopathy.

This clonotype occurred many times. This chain links TRBV5-5 with TRBJ2-3, with D perhaps given as TRBD1 or TRBD2 (6 bases each). The germline V gene encodes CDR1 SGHKS and CDR2 YYEKEE (reference sequence). V was cut by 4 bases and J by 9 bases, with 18 bases left in between. This CDR3 comprises 14 residues. CDR3: CASSPGAQRGTQYF. The CDR3 region has the DNA TGTGCCAGCAGCCCGGGGGCCCAGAGGGGGACGCAGTATTTT.

The gene calls are TRBV29-1 and TRBJ2-2; 13 nucleotides agree with TRBD2. This CDR3 region has 16 residues. Per germline, CDR1 SQVTM and CDR2 ANQGSEA. V shed 4 bases, J shed 4 bases, and the junction held 6 bases outside the gene matches. CDR3: CSVGLAGGFFTGELFF. The CDR3 DNA reads TGCAGCGTTGGACTAGCGGGAGGCTTTTTCACCGGGGAGCTGTTTTTT.

This clonotype was counted many times. The rearrangement joins TRBV28 to TRBJ2-2; 12 positions agree with TRBD2. This CDR3 has 16 residues. J gave up 4 bases and V 6 bases, and 6 bases lay outside the gene matches. Germline loops: CDR1 MDHEN, CDR2 SYDVKM. The CDR3 DNA reads as TGTGCCAGCAGCAACCGGGGACTAGCGGGCACCGGGGAGCTGTTTTTT. Amino acid sequence: CASSNRGLAGTGELFF. The full variable domain, in which reference TRBV28 and TRBJ2-2 provide the parts outside the CDR3, is DVKVTQSSRYLVKRTGEKVFLECVQDMDHENMFWYRQDPGLGLRLIYFSYDVKMKEKGDIPEGYSVSREKKERFSLILESASTNQTSMYLCASSNRGLAGTGELFFGEGSRLTVL.

This clonotype was counted ten times or more. The gene calls are TRBV29-1 and TRBJ2-1; 7 bases agree with TRBD1. This CDR3 comprises 14 residues. The V gene end was trimmed by 4 bases and the J gene end by 2 bases; junction bases not matched to a gene: 5. The germline gives CDR1 SQVTM, CDR2 ANQGSEA. CDR3 sequence: CSVVGQGAYNEQFF. Written as DNA, the CDR3 is TGCAGCGTTGTGGGGCAGGGGGCCTACAATGAGCAGTTCTTC.

The chain links TRBV7-6 to TRBJ2-7; D unresolved. V was cut by 2 bases and J by 0 bases, with 8 bases left in between. Germline lookup yields CDR1 SGHVS and CDR2 FNYEAQ. CDR3 size: 14 residues. The CDR3 loop reads CASSLRVNSYEQYF. The CDR3 DNA is TGTGCCAGCAGCTTACGCGTAAACTCCTACGAGCAGTACTTC.

The rearrangement links TRBV5-1 to TRBJ1-2; D is perhaps TRBD1 (5 bases). V was cut by 3 bases and J by 4 bases, with 13 bases left in between. The germline CDR1 and CDR2 sequences are SGHRS and YFSETQ. The CDR3 spans 14 residues. The CDR3 DNA sequence: TGCGCCAGCAGCTCATCGCAGGGAGCCTATGGCTACACCTTC. Translated: CASSSSQGAYGYTF.

This clonotype was recorded at least ten times. The chain carries TRBV11-3 and TRBJ2-1; 8 bases map to TRBD2. The germline V gene encodes CDR1 SGHNT and CDR2 YENEEA. There are 16 residues in the CDR3. The ends lost 0 bases at V and 3 bases at J; junction bases unmatched: 4. The CDR3 DNA reads TGTGCCAGCAGCTTAGAGGGTAGCGGGATCTACAATGAGCAGTTCTTC. As protein: CASSLEGSGIYNEQFF.

As to this clonotype: The junction shows a germline mismatch at one end, possibly a read error. The CDR3 loop is CSVLPTRDTQCF. CDR3 sequence (DNA): TGCAGCGTTCTACCCACTAGGGATACGCAGTGTTTT. The rearrangement joins TRBV29-1 to TRBJ2-3, with a weak D call TRBD2 (5 bases). The CDR3 totals 12 residues. Germline CDR1 and CDR2: SQVTM and ANQGSEA.

This clonotype has at least ten counts. The V gene is TRBV18, the J gene TRBJ1-1; no reliable D call. V lost 3 bases, J lost 2 bases, and 16 bases lay in between. Germline CDR1 reads KGHSH; CDR2 reads LQKENI. The CDR3 spans 16 residues. Here the CDR3 reads CASSPLSGQTNTEAFF. CDR3 nucleotide sequence: TGTGCCAGCTCACCTCTATCTGGGCAGACCAACACTGAAGCTTTCTTT.

At least ten counts were recorded for this clonotype. This chain connects TRBV11-2 to TRBJ2-5, with 11 bases fitting TRBD2. Germline CDR1 reads SGHAT; CDR2 reads FQNNGV. This CDR3 comprises 16 residues. J gave up 5 bases and V 3 bases, and 8 bases lay outside the gene matches. CDR3 amino acids: CASSFNPGLAVETQYF. The CDR3 bases are TGTGCCAGCAGCTTCAACCCGGGACTAGCGGTGGAGACCCAGTACTTC.

Ten or more counts support this clonotype. The CDR3 sequence is CAWSVLGRKSEQYF. CDR3 nucleotide sequence: TGTGCCTGGAGTGTACTAGGGAGAAAATCCGAGCAGTACTTC. V usage is TRBV30 and J usage is TRBJ2-7, with D possibly matching TRBD2 (5 bases). CDR3 length equals 14 residues. Germline V CDR1 and CDR2: GTSNPN, SVGIG (reference sequence). Trimming cost V 0 bases and J 6 bases, with 15 bases left between them.

The table lists this clonotype with a few counts. The chain recombines TRBV12-3 or TRBV12-4 with TRBJ2-1; TRBD2 matches at 9 bases. CDR3 size: 16 residues. V lost 8 bases, J lost 7 bases, and 15 bases stayed unmatched. CDR3 sequence: CASGHRIAGVGNEQFF. The DNA of the CDR3 is TGTGCCAGCGGCCATAGGATAGCGGGAGTTGGGAATGAGCAGTTCTTC.

The V gene is TRBV7-9, the J gene TRBJ2-3; 9 bases map to TRBD1. The CDR3 is 15 amino acids. The germline V gene encodes CDR1 SEHNR and CDR2 FQNEAQ (reference sequence). With V trimmed by 5 bases and J by 4 bases, 7 bases remained unmatched. The DNA for the CDR3 is TGTGCCAGCAGCGCCAACAGGGGGCTCGCAGATACGCAGTATTTT. Encoded protein: CASSANRGLADTQYF.

This clonotype came up many times. The chain carries TRBV18 and TRBJ1-2; D not certain. From germline, CDR1 is KGHSH and CDR2 LQKENI. The V end lost 1 base, the J end lost 5 bases, and 17 bases lay between the germline ends. The CDR3 sequence is 16 residues long. The chain's CDR3 is CASSPRAKEPGYGYTF. The CDR3 DNA is TGTGCCAGCTCACCACGGGCAAAGGAGCCGGGGTATGGCTACACCTTC.

This clonotype was observed many times. The junction shows a germline mismatch at one end, possibly a read error. This chain links TRBV2 with TRBJ2-2, with 12 bases matching TRBD2. Germline-derived CDR1 and CDR2 are SNHLY and FYNNEI. The CDR3 spans 16 residues. DNA for the CDR3: TGTGCCAGCAGTGAACGGACTAGCGGGAACGCCGGGGAGCTGTTTTTT. It specifies CASSERTSGNAGELFF.

This clonotype was counted many times. J is TRBJ2-5 and V is TRBV28, with 9 bases matching TRBD1. V trimming: 3 bases; J trimming: 4 bases; junction bases outside the gene matches: 9. The CDR3 covers 16 residues. Looked up from germline, CDR1 is MDHEN and CDR2 is SYDVKM. CDR3 in amino acids: CASSFEWDRARETQYF. DNA for the CDR3: TGTGCCAGCAGTTTTGAATGGGACAGGGCCCGAGAGACCCAGTACTTC.

The gene calls are TRBV5-5 and TRBJ2-7, with 8 bases identical to TRBD2. The germline CDR1 and CDR2 sequences are SGHKS and YYEKEE (reference sequence). The CDR3 contains 16 residues. Trimming removed 0 bases from V and 7 bases from J; junction bases left unmatched: 12. DNA of the CDR3: TGTGCCAGCAGCTTGGGGCTGCGGGAGGAAGCATCGGAGCAGTACTTC. Its protein product is CASSLGLREEASEQYF.

This clonotype was recorded at least ten times. The gene calls are TRBV7-8 and TRBJ2-3, with D perhaps matching TRBD1 (6 bases). Trimming took off 5 bases at V and 2 bases at J, with 11 bases between the two ends. Germline V gene data show CDR1 as SGHVS and CDR2 as FQNEAQ. The CDR3 extends over 14 amino acids. CDR3: CASSRQETTDTQYF. The CDR3 region has the DNA TGTGCCAGCAGCAGACAGGAGACCACAGATACGCAGTATTTT.

In this sample, this clonotype turned up many times. The gene calls are TRBV29-1 and TRBJ2-5, with a tentative D call TRBD2 (6 bases). The V end lost 1 base, the J end lost 4 bases, and 16 bases lay between the germline ends. The CDR3 has 15 amino acids. Germline CDR1 SQVTM, CDR2 ANQGSEA. The DNA for the CDR3 is TGCAGCGTTGAAGGGAGGGATTTGATAGGAGAGACCCAGTACTTC. This translates into CSVEGRDLIGETQYF.

This clonotype showed up just a few times. V usage is TRBV19 and J usage is TRBJ2-7; 9 positions match TRBD2. The CDR3 is 13 amino acids. Germline values: CDR1 LNHDA, CDR2 SQIVND (reference sequence). V lost 4 bases and J lost 4; bases outside the gene matches: 2. The CDR3 bases are TGTGCCAGTAGTACCAGCGGGAGGTACGAGCAGTACTTC. Translation gives CASSTSGRYEQYF.

This clonotype was seen only once. V usage is TRBV19 and J usage is TRBJ2-2; no clear D gene. The CDR3 spans 12 residues. The ends were cut back, 5 bases at V and 5 bases at J, with 6 bases in the middle. Germline-derived CDR1 and CDR2 are LNHDA and SQIVND (reference sequence). CDR3 in DNA: TGTGCCAGTAGTGTAATGACCGGGGAGCTGTTTTTT. This codes for CASSVMTGELFF.

This clonotype was recorded many times. J is TRBJ1-1 and V is TRBV5-8, with TRBD1 as a possible D gene (5 bases). Germline CDR1 reads SGHTS; CDR2 reads YDEGEE. Between the trimmed V and J ends, which lost 1 base and 0 bases, there was a span of 7 bases. The CDR3 runs 14 residues. This CDR3 is CASSLRTLNTEAFF. CDR3 DNA sequence: TGTGCCAGCAGCTTGAGGACACTGAACACTGAAGCTTTCTTT.

This clonotype was seen many times. The chain carries TRBV6-2 or TRBV6-3 and TRBJ2-1; D not resolved. V lost 2 bases and J lost 0, with 8 bases in between. The CDR3 loop spans 15 amino acids. CDR1 is MNHEY and CDR2 is SVGEGT in the germline V gene. This CDR3 reads CASSYRGPSYNEQFF. In DNA, the CDR3 is TGTGCCAGCAGTTACCGTGGACCCTCCTACAATGAGCAGTTCTTC.

This clonotype was seen ten or more times. The chain is built from TRBV7-9 and TRBJ2-7; 7 positions agree with TRBD1. Germline CDR1 and CDR2: SEHNR and FQNEAQ (reference sequence). The CDR3 spans 15 residues. J gave up 2 bases and V 5 bases, and 9 bases lay outside the gene matches. The CDR3 DNA reads as TGTGCCAGCAGCCTCGGGACAGAGATACCCTACGAGCAGTACTTC. It is translated as CASSLGTEIPYEQYF.

This clonotype was observed at least ten times. The gene calls are TRBV15 and TRBJ2-3; TRBD2 matches at 7 bases. CDR3 size: 18 residues. CDR1 is LNHNV and CDR2 is YYDKDF in the germline V gene (reference sequence). Trimming cost V 0 bases and J 1 base; bases outside gene matches: 10. CDR3 DNA: TGTGCCACCAGCAGAGACGGGATAGGGACTATTGGCACAGATACGCAGTATTTT. Translation gives CATSRDGIGTIGTDTQYF.

As for this clonotype: Given a much more abundant clone one base away, this may be a read error. The chain employs TRBV2 and TRBJ1-2; D might be TRBD1 (5 bases). CDR3 length: 14 amino acids. V was shortened by 3 bases and J by 7 bases, with 15 bases between the two germline ends. Germline lookup yields CDR1 SNHLY and CDR2 FYNNEI. CDR3 amino acids: CASSDREDYCGYTF. CDR3 DNA sequence: TGTGCCAGCAGTGACAGGGAGGATTACTGTGGCTACACCTTC.

This clonotype was recorded many times. The chain employs TRBV18 and TRBJ2-1; D gene ambiguous. The CDR3 is made up of 17 amino acids. Trimming took off 3 bases at V and 3 bases at J, with 18 bases between the two ends. CDR1 and CDR2 from the germline V gene are KGHSH and LQKENI. The CDR3 loop reads CASSPPPAFLLYNEQFF. The CDR3 DNA is TGTGCCAGCTCACCTCCTCCCGCTTTTTTACTCTACAATGAGCAGTTCTTC.

This clonotype came up a few times. The rearrangement links TRBV12-3 or TRBV12-4 to TRBJ2-7; 8 bases line up with TRBD2. V lost 2 bases to trimming and J lost 2 bases; unmatched junction nucleotides: 11. CDR3 length: 17 amino acids. The CDR3 region is CASSLSPSPSGPYEQYF. The CDR3 DNA is TGTGCCAGCAGTTTATCCCCCTCCCCTAGCGGGCCCTACGAGCAGTACTTC.

As regards this clonotype: This clone may be a read error of a much larger clone one base away. This chain uses TRBV7-9 with TRBJ2-7, with 7 bases lining up with TRBD2. CDR3 length equals 17 residues. Germline V gene lookup returns CDR1 SEHNR and CDR2 FQNEAQ (reference sequence). V shed 7 bases, J shed 0 bases, and the junction held 15 bases outside the gene matches. CDR3 region: CASTLSPSGLSSYEQYF. The CDR3 nucleotides read TGTGCCAGCACCCTTTCCCCTAGCGGCCTAAGCTCCTACGAGCAGTACTTC.

This chain joins TRBV28 and TRBJ2-7, with D unclear. Germline CDR1 MDHEN, CDR2 SYDVKM. The ends were cut back, 5 bases at V and 3 bases at J, with 8 bases in the middle. The CDR3 covers 12 residues. In DNA, the CDR3 is TGTGCCAGCAGTCCCTCAGTCTACGAGCAGTACTTC. Its translation is CASSPSVYEQYF.

Worth noting for this clonotype: A much larger clone sits a single nucleotide away, making a read error possible. The rearrangement links TRBV5-4 to TRBJ2-7, with TRBD1 identical over 7 bases. The CDR3 length is 14 residues. Per germline, CDR1 SGHNT and CDR2 YYREEE (reference sequence). CDR3 DNA: TGTGCCAGCAGCAACCGGGACAGCACCTACAAGCAGTACTTC. Its protein is CASSNRDSTYKQYF.

This clonotype was seen repeatedly, ten times or more. V and J are TRBV20-1 and TRBJ2-7, with TRBD2 identical over 7 bases. Germline V gives CDR1 DFQATT, CDR2 SNEGSKA (reference sequence). Trimming took 0 bases from V and 0 from J; bases not matched to a gene: 2. CDR3 size: 14 residues. Here the CDR3 DNA reads TGCAGTGCTAGAGATCTAGCGGCCTCCTACGAGCAGTACTTC. This translates into CSARDLAASYEQYF.